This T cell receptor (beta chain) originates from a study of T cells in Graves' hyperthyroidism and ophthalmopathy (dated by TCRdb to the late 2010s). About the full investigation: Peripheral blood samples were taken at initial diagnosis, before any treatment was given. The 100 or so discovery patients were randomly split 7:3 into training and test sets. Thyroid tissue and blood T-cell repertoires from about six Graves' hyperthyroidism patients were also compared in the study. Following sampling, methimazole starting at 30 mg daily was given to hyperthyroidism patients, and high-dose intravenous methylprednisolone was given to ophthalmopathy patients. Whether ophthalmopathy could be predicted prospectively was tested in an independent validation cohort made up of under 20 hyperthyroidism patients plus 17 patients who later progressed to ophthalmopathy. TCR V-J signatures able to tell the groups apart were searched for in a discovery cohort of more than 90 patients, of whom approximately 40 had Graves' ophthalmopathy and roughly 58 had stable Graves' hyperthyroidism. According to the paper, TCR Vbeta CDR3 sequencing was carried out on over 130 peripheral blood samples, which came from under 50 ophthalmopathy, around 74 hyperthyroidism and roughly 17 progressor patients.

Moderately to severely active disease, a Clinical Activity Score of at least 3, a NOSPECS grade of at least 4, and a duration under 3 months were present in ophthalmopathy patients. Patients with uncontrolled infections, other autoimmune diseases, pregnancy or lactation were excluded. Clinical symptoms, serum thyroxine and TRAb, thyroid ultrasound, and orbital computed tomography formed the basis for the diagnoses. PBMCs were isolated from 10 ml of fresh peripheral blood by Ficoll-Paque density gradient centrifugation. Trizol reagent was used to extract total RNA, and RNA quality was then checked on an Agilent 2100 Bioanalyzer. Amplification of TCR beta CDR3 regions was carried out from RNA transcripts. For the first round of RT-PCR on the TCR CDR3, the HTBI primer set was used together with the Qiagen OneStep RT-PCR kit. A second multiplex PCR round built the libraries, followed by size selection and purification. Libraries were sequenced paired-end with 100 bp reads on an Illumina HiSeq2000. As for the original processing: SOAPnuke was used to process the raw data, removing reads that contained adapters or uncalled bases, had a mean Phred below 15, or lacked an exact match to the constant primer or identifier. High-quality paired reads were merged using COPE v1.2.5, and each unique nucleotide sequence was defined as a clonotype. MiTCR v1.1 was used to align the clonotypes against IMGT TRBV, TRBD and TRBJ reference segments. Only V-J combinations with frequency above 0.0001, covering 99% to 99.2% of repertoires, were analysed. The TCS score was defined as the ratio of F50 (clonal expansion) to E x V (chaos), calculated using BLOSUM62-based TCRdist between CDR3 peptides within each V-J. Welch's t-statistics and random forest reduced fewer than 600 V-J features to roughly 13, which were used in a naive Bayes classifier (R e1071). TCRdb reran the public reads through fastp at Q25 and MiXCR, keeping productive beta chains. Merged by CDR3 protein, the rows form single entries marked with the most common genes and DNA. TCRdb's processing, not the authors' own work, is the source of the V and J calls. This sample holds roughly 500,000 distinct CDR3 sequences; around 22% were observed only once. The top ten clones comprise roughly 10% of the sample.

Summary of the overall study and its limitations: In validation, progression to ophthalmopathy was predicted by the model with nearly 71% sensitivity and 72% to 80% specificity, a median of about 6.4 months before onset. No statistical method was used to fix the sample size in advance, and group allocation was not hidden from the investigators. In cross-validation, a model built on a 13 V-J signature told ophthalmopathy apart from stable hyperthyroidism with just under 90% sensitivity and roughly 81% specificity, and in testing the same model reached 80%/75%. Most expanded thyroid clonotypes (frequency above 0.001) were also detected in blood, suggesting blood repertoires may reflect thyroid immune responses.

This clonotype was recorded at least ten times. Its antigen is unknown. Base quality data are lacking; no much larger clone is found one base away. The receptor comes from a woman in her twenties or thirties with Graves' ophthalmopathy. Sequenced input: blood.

The CDR3 here reads CASTKGENTEAFF. The DNA sequence reads TGTGCCAGCACGAAGGGGGAGAACACTGAAGCTTTCTTT. Recombination joined TRBV2 with TRBJ1-1; TRBD1 is a possible D gene, resting on 6 matching bases. The CDR3 runs 13 residues from the cysteine to the phenylalanine. Only the CDR3 region is kept as DNA, spanning 39 bases read in frame from base 1. Deletion took 7 bases off V and 1 base off J, with a span of 10 bases between the germline ends. CDR1 and CDR2 (SNHLY, FYNNEI) derive from the germline V gene.